This T cell receptor beta chain is from a study of graft-versus-host responses after intestinal transplantation. Study-level information: Recipients had transplants, and these were multivisceral, liver-intestinal, or isolated intestinal. Anti-thymocyte globulin served as induction for all recipients, who then took tacrolimus and steroids for about 3 years.

This clone was detected once. Its target is unknown. Study-level findings and limits: There was an association between peak levels of circulating GvH clones and early post-transplant HvG declines. The marrow of recipients harbored GvH clones, and ileum or blood showed some of them first.

The protocol was immunoSEQ multiplex PCR, while the TCRdb copy is restricted to in-frame clones and leaves out a portion. This sample has fewer than 120,000 clones, with just over 90% found just once. This TCR was recovered from a human donor who received an intestinal transplant. The specimen comprised unstimulated CD8+ T cells sorted from spleen or lymph node cells, sampled before intestinal transplant.

The CDR3 is CASSQDESRGGDEQYF. CDR3 bases: TGCGCCAGCAGCCAAGATGAGTCCCGGGGGGGGGACGAGCAGTACTTC. The chain uses TRBV4-1 and TRBJ2-7; 8 positions agree with TRBD2. The ends lost 0 bases at V and 5 bases at J; junction bases unmatched: 9. The germline CDR1 and CDR2 sequences are MGHRA and YSYEKL. This CDR3 has 16 amino acids.